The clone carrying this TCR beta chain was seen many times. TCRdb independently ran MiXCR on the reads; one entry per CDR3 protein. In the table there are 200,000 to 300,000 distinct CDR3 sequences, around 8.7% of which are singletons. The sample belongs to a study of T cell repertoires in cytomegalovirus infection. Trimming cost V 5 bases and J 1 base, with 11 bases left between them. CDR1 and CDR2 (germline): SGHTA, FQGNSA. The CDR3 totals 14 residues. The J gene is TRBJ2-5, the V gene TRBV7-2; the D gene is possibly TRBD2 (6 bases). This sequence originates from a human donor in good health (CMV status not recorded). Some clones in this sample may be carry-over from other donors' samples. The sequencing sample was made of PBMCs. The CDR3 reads CASSRTTSQETQYF. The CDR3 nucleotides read TGTGCCAGCAGCAGGACTACCAGCCAAGAGACCCAGTACTTC.